The 17 T cell receptor beta chains presented below share a single source sample, sequenced in a study of T cell responses to AZD1222 COVID-19 vaccine. Only in-frame clones appear in the TCRdb table, and some are missing; sequencing was by immunoSEQ multiplex PCR. The profile shows 66,000 or so clones, 79% of them singletons. The sequencing used peripheral blood, collected on day 0 of MenACWY control vaccination. These receptors originate from an adult in good health.

This chain uses TRBV7-8 with TRBJ1-1; the match to TRBD1 covers 7 bases. The CDR3 is 19 residues long. The V segment lost 1 base and the J segment 3 bases; nucleotides outside the gene matches: 17. The V gene's germline CDR1 is SGHVS and CDR2 FQNEAQ. The CDR3 spells CASSLGLDRDYKGDTEAFF. The CDR3 nucleotides are TGTGCCAGCAGCTTAGGTCTCGACAGGGACTACAAGGGTGACACTGAAGCTTTCTTT.

Only one count was recorded for this clone. The chain combines TRBV12-3 or TRBV12-4 with TRBJ1-1; no clear D. V shed 5 bases and J shed 5 bases, with 12 bases lying between them. CDR3 size: 13 residues. The CDR3 loop is CASSGWEKTEAFF. CDR3 bases: TGTGCCAGCAGTGGGTGGGAGAAGACTGAAGCTTTCTTT.

This chain links TRBV5-4 with TRBJ2-1, with D perhaps TRBD2 (7 bases). CDR1 and CDR2 (germline): SGHNT, YYREEE (reference sequence). The V end lost 4 bases, the J end lost 4 bases, and 15 bases lay between the germline ends. The CDR3 consists of 15 residues. CDR3 residues: CASSAEGGAYNEQFF. The CDR3 region has the DNA TGTGCCAGCAGCGCGGAAGGGGGGGCTTACAATGAGCAGTTCTTC. The full variable domain, in which reference TRBV5-4 and TRBJ2-1 provide the parts outside the CDR3, is ETGVTQSPTHLIKTRGQQVTLRCSSQSGHNTVSWYQQALGQGPQFIFQYYREEENGRGNFPPRFSGLQFPNYSSELNVNALELDDSALYLCASSAEGGAYNEQFFGPGTRLTVL.

This clone appeared a single time. J is TRBJ2-2 and V is TRBV19, with D maybe TRBD2 (7 bases). The germline V gene has CDR1 LNHDA and CDR2 SQIVND (reference sequence). The V end was cut by 8 bases, the J end by 5 bases, with 15 bases between. The CDR3 sequence is 14 residues long. The chain's CDR3 is CASGGAVLTGELFF. The CDR3 DNA reads as TGTGCCAGTGGGGGGGCGGTGTTAACCGGGGAGCTGTTTTTT.

The V call is TRBV5-1, the J call TRBJ1-2; D is unresolved. The germline V gene encodes CDR1 SGHRS and CDR2 YFSETQ. The CDR3 has 12 residues. The V gene lost 0 bases and the J gene lost 6 bases, with 6 bases spanning the gap. CDR3 residues: CASSLGRHGYTF. CDR3 coding DNA: TGCGCCAGCAGCTTGGGACGACATGGCTACACCTTC.

The chain combines TRBV7-9 with TRBJ1-6, with D tentatively TRBD1 (6 bases). Germline-derived CDR1 and CDR2 are SEHNR and FQNEAQ (reference sequence). The CDR3 extends over 14 amino acids. V lost 2 bases to trimming and J lost 10 bases, with 12 bases between them. In DNA, the CDR3 is TGTGCCAGCAGCTTAAACAGGGACTCGTCACCCCTCCACTTT. It specifies CASSLNRDSSPLHF.

The chain couples TRBV6-2 or TRBV6-3 to TRBJ1-5, with 7 bases that match TRBD1. The CDR3 length is 18 residues. From germline, CDR1 is MNHEY and CDR2 SVGEGT. The V gene end was trimmed by 4 bases and the J gene end by 5 bases; junction bases not matched to a gene: 17. DNA for the CDR3: TGTGCCAGCAGTTCCACGGGGTCGACAGGGTTCCGCTATCAGCCCCAGCATTTT. Translated, it gives CASSSTGSTGFRYQPQHF.

The V and J genes are TRBV3-1 (or the pseudogene TRBV3-2) and TRBJ1-2, with 7 bases fitting TRBD1. Germline CDR1 LGHDT, CDR2 YNNKEL (reference sequence). This CDR3 has 14 residues. Trimming cost V 4 bases and J 7 bases; bases outside gene matches: 9. This CDR3 is CASSPSGGRSGYTF. CDR3 in DNA: TGTGCCAGCAGCCCCTCAGGGGGAAGAAGTGGCTACACCTTC.

The chain is built from TRBV7-9 and TRBJ1-6; D not certain. The CDR3 runs to 14 residues. Germline V gene lookup returns CDR1 SEHNR and CDR2 FQNEAQ (reference sequence). The V end was cut by 1 base, the J end by 5 bases, with 6 bases between. CDR3 DNA: TGTGCCAGCAGCTTAGACAGCGATAATTCACCCCTCCACTTT. Its translation: CASSLDSDNSPLHF. Filled out from reference TRBV7-9 and TRBJ1-6, the complete variable domain reads DTGVSQNPRHKITKRGQNVTFRCDPISEHNRLYWYRQTLGQGPEFLTYFQNEAQLEKSRLLSDRFSAERPKGSFSTLEIQRTEQGDSAMYLCASSLDSDNSPLHFGNGTRLTVT.

The genes are TRBV12-3 or TRBV12-4 and TRBJ1-1; D is undetermined. Trimming stripped 3 bases from V and 6 bases from J, with 11 bases between. The CDR3 extends over 13 amino acids. The CDR3 bases are TGTGCCAGCAGTTTTAAGCTTAACGCTGAAGCTTTCTTT. It translates to CASSFKLNAEAFF.

The chain recombines TRBV2 with TRBJ2-7, with 8 bases matching TRBD1. The germline V gene encodes CDR1 SNHLY and CDR2 FYNNEI. With 5 bases clipped from V and 2 bases from J, the junction kept 5 bases outside the gene matches. CDR3 length: 14 residues. The CDR3 here is CASSSGTGPYEQYF. The CDR3 DNA reads as TGTGCCAGCAGTTCCGGGACAGGACCCTACGAGCAGTACTTC.

V gene TRBV7-2 combines with J gene TRBJ2-2, with 10 bases aligning to TRBD2. J lost 5 bases, V lost 6 bases, and 9 bases had no gene match. Germline CDR1 is SGHTA and CDR2 is FQGNSA. The CDR3 is made up of 16 amino acids. CDR3 sequence: CASSFMGLARTGELFF. The CDR3 nucleotides are TGTGCCAGCAGTTTCATGGGACTAGCGAGAACCGGGGAGCTGTTTTTT.

This clone was counted only a few times. The chain uses TRBV4-1 and TRBJ1-3; D is unclear. CDR3 length equals 14 residues. Germline V CDR1 and CDR2: MGHRA, YSYEKL. Trimming stripped 5 bases from V and 3 bases from J, with 11 bases between. The CDR3 spells CASSSPTRGNTIYF. In DNA form, the CDR3 reads TGCGCCAGCAGCTCACCGACTCGTGGAAACACCATATATTTT.

This clone came up a few times. The chain carries TRBV2 and TRBJ1-1; weak D call: TRBD1 (6 bases). The CDR3 has 11 residues. CDR1 and CDR2 from the germline V gene are SNHLY and FYNNEI. V was cut by 4 bases and J by 8 bases, with 8 bases left in between. The CDR3 DNA sequence: TGTGCCAGCAGTGTTGGGACAGAAGCTTTCTTT. Its protein product is CASSVGTEAFF.

This chain's CDR3 is CASSPGGQGDNEQFF. CDR3 nucleotide sequence: TGCGCCAGCAGTCCGGGCGGACAGGGGGACAATGAGCAGTTCTTC. The J gene is TRBJ2-1, the V gene TRBV4-3; 10 positions match TRBD1. The CDR3 contains 15 residues. V trimming: 6 bases; J trimming: 5 bases; junction bases outside the gene matches: 7. The germline CDR1 and CDR2 sequences are LGHNA and YSLEER.

The table lists this clone with a few counts. V and J are TRBV3-1 (or the pseudogene TRBV3-2) and TRBJ2-5; the D gene is possibly TRBD2 (6 bases). CDR1 and CDR2 from the germline V gene are LGHDT and YNNKEL (reference sequence). CDR3 size: 16 residues. Trimming cost V 5 bases and J 6 bases, with 22 bases left between them. The CDR3 is CASSRGSGTEVKTQYF. The DNA of the CDR3 is TGTGCCAGCAGCAGAGGTTCCGGGACTGAGGTAAAGACCCAGTACTTC.

The chain is built from TRBV28 and TRBJ1-5; D might be TRBD1 (5 bases). The CDR3 covers 14 residues. Trimming shortened V by 6 bases and J by 3 bases, and 12 bases separated the two germline ends. Germline loops: CDR1 MDHEN, CDR2 SYDVKM. For the CDR3, the DNA is TGTGCCAGCAGATCGGGAGGGGTCAATCAGCCCCAGCATTTT. Protein sequence: CASRSGGVNQPQHF.